This passage covers 26 T cell receptor beta chains from one sample sequenced in a study of identical twins. Via MiXCR, TCRdb re-called the 5' RACE reads, giving one row per CDR3 protein. The sample records around 220,000 distinct CDR3 sequences, about 11% being singletons. The sequencing input was memory T cells sorted from blood. The receptors originated from a man between 45 and 60 years old in good health.

This clonotype was observed many times. J is TRBJ1-5 and V is TRBV20-1, with 8 bases fitting TRBD1. V shed 6 bases, J shed 0 bases, and the junction held 13 bases outside the gene matches. Germline CDR1 DFQATT, CDR2 SNEGSKA (reference sequence). CDR3 length: 17 amino acids. Written as DNA, the CDR3 is TGCAGTGCAGTGGTCCCGGGACAGGAAAATAGCAATCAGCCCCAGCATTTT. Its protein is CSAVVPGQENSNQPQHF.

This clonotype was seen ten or more times. The V and J genes are TRBV9 and TRBJ2-1, with TRBD1 matching 7 bases. Germline V gene lookup returns CDR1 SGDLS and CDR2 YYNGEE. V was clipped by 4 bases and J by 4 bases; unmatched bases: 8. This CDR3 has 15 amino acids. CDR3 nucleotide sequence: TGTGCCAGCAGCACCAGACAGGGATCTTACAATGAGCAGTTCTTC. Amino acid sequence: CASSTRQGSYNEQFF.

The V gene is TRBV12-3 or TRBV12-4, the J gene TRBJ2-1, with D maybe TRBD2 (6 bases). Trimming removed 8 bases at V and 7 bases at J, with 15 bases between. This CDR3 has 13 amino acids. CDR3: CASSQLAANEQFF. CDR3 sequence (DNA): TGTGCCAGCTCACAGTTAGCGGCGAATGAGCAGTTCTTC.

The rearrangement links TRBV7-9 to TRBJ1-3; D is uncertain. The V gene lost 2 bases and the J gene lost 9 bases, with 11 bases spanning the gap. This CDR3 contains 13 residues. CDR1 is SEHNR and CDR2 is FQNEAQ in the germline V gene (reference sequence). CDR3 DNA: TGTGCCAGCAGCTTACTCGAGGCGGGCACCATATATTTT. Its protein is CASSLLEAGTIYF.

This clonotype came up many times. V and J are TRBV20-1 and TRBJ2-5; 11 nucleotides match TRBD2. The CDR3 has 16 amino acids. V gave up 6 bases and J gave up 2 bases; unmatched junction bases: 11. The germline CDR1 and CDR2 sequences are DFQATT and SNEGSKA (reference sequence). The CDR3 protein is CSAASSGGASQETQYF. The CDR3 coding sequence is TGCAGTGCCGCAAGTAGCGGGGGGGCTTCACAAGAGACCCAGTACTTC.

This clonotype was observed at least ten times. V gene TRBV5-1 combines with J gene TRBJ2-2; no clear D. Trimming left V 0 bases short and J 0 bases short, with 12 bases between. The CDR3 sequence is 17 residues long. Germline V gives CDR1 SGHRS, CDR2 YFSETQ. Written as DNA, the CDR3 is TGCGCCAGCAGCTTGGTTTGGGCAGAGGCGAACACCGGGGAGCTGTTTTTT. Amino acids: CASSLVWAEANTGELFF.

There are many counts of this clonotype. The J gene is TRBJ1-4, the V gene TRBV7-6, with D perhaps TRBD1 (5 bases). Trimming removed 6 bases at V and 6 bases at J, with 20 bases between. The length of the CDR3 is 16 residues. Germline CDR1 SGHVS, CDR2 FNYEAQ. The DNA for the CDR3 is TGTGCCAGCAGGAGGGGACGGCCAAATGGCGATGAAAAACTGTTTTTT. Protein sequence: CASRRGRPNGDEKLFF. Full variable domain (remainder filled in from reference TRBV7-6 and TRBJ1-4): GAGVSQSPRYKVTKRGQDVALRCDPISGHVSLYWYRQALGQGPEFLTYFNYEAQQDKSGLPNDRFSAERPEGSISTLTIQRTEQRDSAMYRCASRRGRPNGDEKLFFGSGTQLSVL.

The chain is built from TRBV5-1 and TRBJ2-3; 10 nucleotides match TRBD1. Trimming removed 4 bases from V and 5 bases from J; junction bases left unmatched: 4. Germline-derived CDR1 and CDR2 are SGHRS and YFSETQ. This CDR3 is built from 14 residues. CDR3 sequence (DNA): TGCGCCAGCAGCGGACAGGGGGTGCAAGATACGCAGTATTTT. Encoded protein: CASSGQGVQDTQYF.

The gene calls are TRBV28 and TRBJ2-1; D could derive from TRBD1 or TRBD2 (5 bases each). Germline V gene lookup returns CDR1 MDHEN and CDR2 SYDVKM. CDR3 length: 12 amino acids. The CDR3 sequence is CSVEGTYNEQFF. DNA of the CDR3: TGTTCCGTTGAGGGGACCTACAATGAGCAGTTCTTC. Filled out from reference TRBV28 and TRBJ2-1, the complete variable domain reads DVKVTQSSRYLVKRTGEKVFLECVQDMDHENMFWYRQDPGLGLRLIYFSYDVKMKEKGDIPEGYSVSREKKERFSLILESASTNQTSMYLCSVEGTYNEQFFGPGTRLTVL.

V and J are TRBV7-2 and TRBJ1-2; D is uncertain. V lost 5 bases, J lost 2 bases, and 9 bases lay in between. Germline loops: CDR1 SGHTA, CDR2 FQGNSA. The CDR3 consists of 13 residues. CDR3 sequence reads: CASSHDYNYGYTF. Written as DNA, the CDR3 is TGTGCCAGCAGCCACGATTACAACTATGGCTACACCTTC.

This clonotype was seen ten or more times. The chain couples TRBV20-1 to TRBJ2-7; 14 bases are a match to TRBD2. V shed 4 bases, J shed 6 bases, and the junction held 11 bases outside the gene matches. CDR1 is DFQATT, CDR2 SNEGSKA, per germline (reference sequence). The CDR3 has 16 amino acids. The CDR3 here is CSATRPGLAGGGEQYF. CDR3 coding DNA: TGCAGTGCTACCCGACCCGGACTAGCGGGGGGCGGCGAGCAGTACTTC.

This clonotype was counted at least ten times. The chain recombines TRBV30 with TRBJ1-5; 8 bases line up with TRBD1. This CDR3 comprises 13 residues. Germline-derived CDR1 and CDR2 are GTSNPN and SVGIG (reference sequence). With V trimmed by 3 bases and J by 7 bases, 5 bases remained unmatched. The chain's CDR3 is CAWSVTGDQPQHF. CDR3 DNA sequence: TGTGCCTGGAGCGTGACAGGGGACCAGCCCCAGCATTTT.

This clonotype was observed a few times. The chain is built from TRBV13 and TRBJ2-2; D unclear. Germline assignment: CDR1 PRHDT and CDR2 FYEKMQ (reference sequence). V shed 5 bases and J shed 1 base, with 14 bases lying between them. This CDR3 has 16 amino acids. In DNA form, the CDR3 reads TGTGCCAGCAGCGGTCCCGCCCGCGGGAACACCGGGGAGCTGTTTTTT. This codes for CASSGPARGNTGELFF.

The CDR3 loop reads CASSVAGGTSGPQETQYF. CDR3 DNA sequence: TGTGCCAGCAGCGTAGCAGGTGGGACTAGCGGTCCCCAAGAGACCCAGTACTTC. The chain recombines TRBV9 with TRBJ2-5, with 11 bases aligning to TRBD2. CDR1 is SGDLS and CDR2 is YYNGEE in the germline V gene. The CDR3 has 18 amino acids. J gave up 1 base and V 0 bases, and 8 bases lay outside the gene matches. Variable domain in full (rest from reference TRBV9 and TRBJ2-5): DSGVTQTPKHLITATGQRVTLRCSPRSGDLSVYWYQQSLDQGLQFLIQYYNGEERAKGNILERFSAQQFPDLHSELNLSSLELGDSALYFCASSVAGGTSGPQETQYFGPGTRLLVL.

About this clonotype itself: It is likely a read error, because the conserved phenylalanine at the end of the CDR3 is missing. It is unclear where the CDR3 begins or ends on the DNA, so no DNA is shown, and the CDR3 is as TCRdb lists it. The chain carries TRBV28 and TRBJ2-3; the table's D call TRBD1 went unverified against the DNA. Per the germline V gene, CDR1 is MDHEN and CDR2 is SYDVKM. The CDR3 length is 13 residues, termini included. This chain's CDR3 is CASSLLSTGGAPM.

This clonotype was detected a few times. The V gene is TRBV23-1, the J gene TRBJ2-5, with TRBD1 matching 9 bases. TRBV23-1 carries the ORF label, with uncertain function. V was clipped by 7 bases and J by 3 bases; unmatched bases: 12. CDR3 length: 16 amino acids. The CDR3 DNA is TGCGCCAGCAAAACACCCGTAGGGACAGGGAAAGAGACCCAGTACTTC. Amino acid sequence: CASKTPVGTGKETQYF.

The chain combines TRBV7-6 with TRBJ2-3, with 13 bases fitting TRBD2. Unmatched junction bases numbered 8, after V lost 5 bases and J lost 0 bases. Germline values: CDR1 SGHVS, CDR2 FNYEAQ. This CDR3 is built from 18 residues. The CDR3: CASSQRTSGGLSTDTQYF. The DNA of the CDR3 is TGTGCCAGCAGCCAAAGGACTAGCGGGGGCCTGAGCACAGATACGCAGTATTTT.

This clonotype was observed a handful of times. The V gene is TRBV4-1, the J gene TRBJ1-3; weak D call: TRBD1 (6 bases). V lost 2 bases and J lost 0, with 11 bases in between. The CDR3 has 16 residues. CDR1 is MGHRA, CDR2 YSYEKL, per germline. CDR3 bases: TGCGCCAGCAGCCAACAACAGGGTCCCTCTGGAAACACCATATATTTT. This codes for CASSQQQGPSGNTIYF.

The sample holds a few counts of this clonotype. The genes are TRBV30 and TRBJ2-2; weak D call: TRBD1 (6 bases). V was trimmed by 4 bases and J by 2 bases, leaving 11 bases between them. This CDR3 has 14 amino acids. Per germline, CDR1 GTSNPN and CDR2 SVGIG (reference sequence). Here the CDR3 reads CAWTPRGNTGELFF. In DNA, the CDR3 is TGTGCCTGGACCCCCAGGGGAAACACCGGGGAGCTGTTTTTT.

Only a few counts were recorded for this clonotype. This chain's CDR3 is CASSTGTPNTEAFF. The CDR3, as DNA: TGTGCCAGCAGCACCGGGACACCAAACACTGAAGCTTTCTTT. V usage is TRBV7-2 and J usage is TRBJ1-1; a possible D gene is TRBD1 (6 bases). V lost 5 bases, J lost 2 bases, and 12 bases lay in between. The germline gives CDR1 SGHTA, CDR2 FQGNSA. This CDR3 spans 14 amino acids.

This clonotype showed up just a few times. The chain uses TRBV4-3 and TRBJ2-5, with D possibly being TRBD1 (6 bases). Germline V lookup: CDR1 LGHNA, CDR2 YSLEER. Trimming pared 1 base from V and 1 base from J, leaving 10 bases between. This CDR3 spans 15 amino acids. In DNA form, the CDR3 reads TGCGCCAGCAGCCAAGCGTGGGGGCCCCAAGAGACCCAGTACTTC. This translates into CASSQAWGPQETQYF.

Only a few counts were recorded for this clonotype. The chain employs TRBV5-1 and TRBJ1-1, with TRBD1 matching over 8 bases. Germline assignment: CDR1 SGHRS and CDR2 YFSETQ. The V segment lost 1 base and the J segment 4 bases; nucleotides outside the gene matches: 6. The CDR3 totals 15 residues. The CDR3 coding sequence is TGCGCCAGCAGCTTGCAGGGGGCCTCGATCACTGAAGCTTTCTTT. It yields the protein CASSLQGASITEAFF.

This clonotype was picked up a small number of times. The chain uses TRBV20-1 and TRBJ2-7, with 7 bases that match TRBD1. Germline loops: CDR1 DFQATT, CDR2 SNEGSKA (reference sequence). The CDR3 length is 18 residues. The trim removed 0 bases at V and 5 bases at J, leaving 19 bases unmatched. The CDR3: CSARDRRRGQKGGDEQYF. The CDR3 nucleotides read TGCAGTGCTAGAGATCGTCGCAGGGGACAGAAAGGTGGGGACGAGCAGTACTTC.

This chain uses TRBV12-5 with TRBJ2-5; D not certain. Looked up from germline, CDR1 is LGHNT and CDR2 is FRNRAP. V was pared by 1 base and J by 2 bases, with 11 bases between. The length of the CDR3 is 15 residues. Here the CDR3 reads CASGLGNTFQETQYF. CDR3 coding DNA: TGTGCTAGTGGTTTGGGAAATACCTTTCAAGAGACCCAGTACTTC.

Of note for this clonotype: Since a much larger clone is just one base distant, this may be a read error. This chain joins TRBV29-1 and TRBJ1-2, with D unresolved. This CDR3 has 14 amino acids. Germline-derived CDR1 and CDR2 are SQVTM and ANQGSEA. The CDR3 sequence is CSVDQTKANYGYPF. The CDR3 coding sequence is TGCAGCGTTGACCAGACGAAAGCTAACTATGGCTACCCCTTC.

The CDR3 DNA follows: TGTGCCAGCAGTTACCGCGGACTAGCGGGGCTCTCGGAGCAGTTCTTC. This encodes CASSYRGLAGLSEQFF. The V gene is TRBV6-5, the J gene TRBJ2-1, with 12 bases aligning to TRBD2. J lost 10 bases, V lost 2 bases, and 9 bases had no gene match. The CDR3 has 16 residues. Germline-derived CDR1 and CDR2 are MNHEY and SVGAGI.